The T cell receptor (beta chain) under discussion was sequenced for a study of T cells in Graves' hyperthyroidism and ophthalmopathy (dated by TCRdb to the late 2010s). Regarding the complete study: Peripheral blood samples were taken at the time of initial diagnosis, prior to any treatment. Whether ophthalmopathy could be predicted prospectively was tested in an independent validation cohort made up of 18 to 20 hyperthyroidism patients plus 17 patients who later progressed to ophthalmopathy. A discovery cohort of approximately 97 patients, approximately 45 with Graves' ophthalmopathy and about 58 with stable Graves' hyperthyroidism, was used to find distinguishing TCR V-J signatures. After blood sampling, hyperthyroidism patients were treated with methimazole at a starting dose of 30 mg daily, and ophthalmopathy patients were treated with high-dose intravenous methylprednisolone. The study also compared thyroid tissue and blood T-cell repertoires from about 6 Graves' hyperthyroidism patients. The approximately 98 discovery patients were randomly divided into training and test sets at a 7:3 ratio. The paper describes TCR Vbeta CDR3 sequencing of 140 or so peripheral blood samples, made up of roughly 40 ophthalmopathy patients, over 70 hyperthyroidism patients and 17 progressor patients.

About this clonotype itself: Its antigen is not yet known. No base quality values were provided; no much bigger clone lies one nucleotide off.

Ends trimmed: V by 5 bases, J by 0 bases; bases unmatched to a gene: 11. Including cysteine and phenylalanine, the CDR3 has 18 amino acids. Kept here is only the CDR3 DNA, which spans 54 bases and is read in frame from base 1. Per the germline V gene, MDHEN is the CDR1 and SYDVKM is the CDR2. TCR beta CDR3 regions were amplified from RNA transcripts. A first-round RT-PCR of the TCR CDR3 used the HTBI primer set with the Qiagen OneStep RT-PCR kit. The libraries were constructed in a second round of multiplex PCR and then size-selected and purified. Paired-end sequencing of the libraries was performed with 100 bp reads on an Illumina HiSeq2000. Per the authors' processing: SOAPnuke was used to process the raw data, with reads discarded if the reads contained adapters or uncalled bases, had a mean Phred below 15, or lacked an exact constant-primer or identifier match. High-quality paired reads were merged using COPE v1.2.5, and each unique nucleotide sequence was defined as a clonotype. Clonotypes were aligned to IMGT TRBV, TRBD and TRBJ reference segments using MiTCR v1.1. Analysis was restricted to V-J combinations with a frequency above 0.0001, which covered roughly 99% of repertoires. The TCS score was defined as F50 (clonal expansion) divided by E x V (chaos), with BLOSUM62-based TCRdist calculated between CDR3 peptides within each V-J. Welch's t-statistics and random forest reduced 514 V-J features to 10 to 15, which were used in a naive Bayes classifier (R e1071). TCRdb reprocessed the public reads (quality trimming at Q25 with fastp, clone calling with MiXCR) and kept in-frame beta chains. A single entry per CDR3 protein holds the most common genes and DNA from its merged rows. These V and J calls originate from TCRdb's pipeline instead of the authors' own analysis. In all, the sample holds about 400,000 distinct CDR3 sequences, and over 11% of those were seen once. Around 27% of the sample lies in the top ten.

Moderately to severely active disease, a Clinical Activity Score of at least 3, a NOSPECS grade of at least 4, and a duration under 3 months were present in ophthalmopathy patients. Any patient with an uncontrolled infection, another autoimmune disease, pregnancy or lactation was excluded. Diagnoses were established on the basis of clinical symptoms, serum thyroxine and TRAb, thyroid ultrasound, and orbital computed tomography. PBMCs were separated from roughly 9.3 ml of fresh peripheral blood using Ficoll-Paque density gradient centrifugation. Total RNA was extracted using Trizol reagent, and RNA quality was assessed on an Agilent 2100 Bioanalyzer. Beyond this particular receptor, the publication reports: No statistical method was used to fix the sample size in advance, and group allocation was not hidden from the investigators. A 13 V-J signature model separated ophthalmopathy from stable hyperthyroidism, with around 88% sensitivity and just under 84% specificity in cross-validation and 80%/75% in testing. Most expanded thyroid clonotypes (frequency above 0.001) were also detected in blood, suggesting blood repertoires may reflect thyroid immune responses. In validation, the model predicted progression to ophthalmopathy with around 71% sensitivity and approximately 72% specificity, a median of about six months before onset.

This TCR came from a man aged 50-59 years with Graves' ophthalmopathy. Sequenced input: blood. The chain employs TRBV28 and TRBJ2-1, with 9 bases matching TRBD2. The sequenced DNA is TGTGCCAGCAGTGCTCCCCGTAGCGGGAGTAGCTCCTACAATGAGCAGTTCTTC. Its translation is CASSAPRSGSSSYNEQFF.